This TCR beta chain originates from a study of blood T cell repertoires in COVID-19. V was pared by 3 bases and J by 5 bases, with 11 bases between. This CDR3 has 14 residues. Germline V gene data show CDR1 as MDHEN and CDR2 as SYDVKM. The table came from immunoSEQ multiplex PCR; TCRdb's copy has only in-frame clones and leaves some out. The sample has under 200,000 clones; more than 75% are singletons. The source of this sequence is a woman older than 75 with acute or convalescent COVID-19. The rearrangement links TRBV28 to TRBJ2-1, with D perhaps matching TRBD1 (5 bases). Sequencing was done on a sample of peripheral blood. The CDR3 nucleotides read TGTGCCAGCAGTTTGTCTAGGGGTAACAATGAGCAGTTCTTC. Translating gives CASSLSRGNNEQFF.